A few counts support the clone carrying this T cell receptor (beta chain). Antigen: not known. The junction does not match germline at one end; this may be a read error. UMIs were added to TCR cDNA along with a universal primer site when it was made by 5'RACE template switching. A single record per CDR3 protein comes from TCRdb applying MiXCR to the 5' RACE reads. The repertoire consists of some 320,000 distinct CDR3 sequences, with around 4.4% occurring once and the leading ten covering roughly a fifth. The CDR3 runs 15 residues. The germline V gene encodes CDR1 SSHAT and CDR2 FNYEAQ (reference sequence). The source of the sample is a study of T cells after yellow fever vaccination. Points from the study as a whole: FACS-sorted repertoires could harbor abundant contaminating bulk-population clonotypes. A secondary response was less intense yet reached its peak sooner, at day 5 versus 15.

The receptor's source is a man younger than 35 who received the YFV17D yellow fever vaccine. The genes are TRBV7-7 and TRBJ2-1; tentatively, D is TRBD1 (5 bases). The sequences come from PBMCs, collected 15 days after the yellow fever booster vaccination. CDR3 residues: CASSHRSGHYNEQFF. The CDR3 DNA reads as TGTGCTAGCAGCCACCGGTCAGGGCATTACAATGAGCAGTTCTTC. Combining the CDR3 with reference TRBV7-7 and TRBJ2-1 gives the whole variable domain GAGVSQSPRYKVTKRGQDVTLRCDPISSHATLYWYQQALGQGPEFLTYFNYEAQPDKSGLPSDRFSAERPEGSISTLTIQRTEQRDSAMYRCASSHRSGHYNEQFFGPGTRLTVL.